The rows below give T cell receptor beta chains drawn from one sample of a study of blood T cell repertoires in COVID-19. Sequencing was performed with immunoSEQ multiplex PCR; in TCRdb, only in-frame clones are kept and a portion is missing. The data hold around 240,000 clones, with about 85% observed a single time. Sequencing was carried out using peripheral blood. These receptors came from a man aged 40-50 years with acute or convalescent COVID-19. The CDR3 runs from the conserved cysteine through the conserved F or W. Each record gives: J gene, V gene, CDR3 protein.

J: TRBJ1-2; V: TRBV5-4; CDR3: CASSFAGGDGYTF
J: TRBJ2-7; V: TRBV30; CDR3: CAWSSGSGQGFYEQYF
J: TRBJ2-1; V: TRBV4-1; CDR3: CASSPQLAGAGGFF
J: TRBJ1-2; V: TRBV5-1; CDR3: CASSLESTTGGYTF
J: TRBJ2-1; V: TRBV10-3; CDR3: CAIRQDAYNEQFF
J: TRBJ1-1; V: TRBV2; CDR3: CASTVVGANTEAFF
J: TRBJ1-5; V: TRBV28; CDR3: CASSPAGNNQPQHF
J: TRBJ2-1; V: TRBV5-6; CDR3: CATLSLAGGNEQFF
J: TRBJ2-3; V: TRBV5-1; CDR3: CASSLAAGGRTDTQYF
J: TRBJ2-1; V: TRBV24-1; CDR3: CATSDVVGRQFF
J: TRBJ2-2; V: TRBV6-5; CDR3: CASSYFDRSTGELFF
J: TRBJ1-5; V: TRBV6-6; CDR3: CASSYSLGAEQPQHF
J: TRBJ2-5; V: TRBV11-2; CDR3: CASMGGPETQYF
J: TRBJ2-7; V: TRBV4-1; CDR3: CASSQRQGAPYEQYF
J: TRBJ1-4; V: TRBV18; CDR3: CASSPQGLHEKLFF
J: TRBJ1-1; V: TRBV27; CDR3: CASSLSRANTEAFF
J: TRBJ1-2; V: TRBV12-3/TRBV12-4; CDR3: CASWTRSGYTF
J: TRBJ1-5; V: TRBV5-1; CDR3: CASSRGPNQPQHF
J: TRBJ2-3; V: TRBV18; CDR3: CASSPNRGDTDTQYF
J: TRBJ1-4; V: TRBV12-5; CDR3: CASGLGRTGTLLNEKLFF
J: TRBJ2-3; V: TRBV9; CDR3: CASSVVGQADTQYF
J: TRBJ2-3; V: TRBV18; CDR3: CASSPLGGTDTQYF
J: TRBJ2-7; V: TRBV4-3; CDR3: CASSQGLDPWTSGGGVQYF
J: TRBJ1-5; V: TRBV19; CDR3: CASTTQGYQPQHF
J: TRBJ2-5; V: TRBV2; CDR3: CASSARTGGAFEETQYF
J: TRBJ1-2; V: TRBV7-9; CDR3: CASSLAWTDNYGYTF
J: TRBJ2-7; V: TRBV4-2; CDR3: CASSQDHDGAYEQYF
J: TRBJ1-1; V: TRBV6-5; CDR3: CASSRPVLGEAFF
J: TRBJ2-5; V: TRBV6-5; CDR3: CASTLQETQYF
J: TRBJ1-1; V: TRBV3-1/TRBV3-2; CDR3: CASSRRGQDEAFF
J: TRBJ1-6; V: TRBV19; CDR3: CASSAPDRINSPLHF
J: TRBJ2-2; V: TRBV10-1; CDR3: CASSEEFTGELFF
J: TRBJ1-1; V: TRBV10-3; CDR3: CAISEYGGEAFF
J: TRBJ2-1; V: TRBV19; CDR3: CASRQRQYNEQFF
J: TRBJ1-1; V: TRBV13; CDR3: CASDQQGSEAFF
J: TRBJ1-1; V: TRBV5-5; CDR3: CASSLTGGGTEAFF
J: TRBJ2-2; V: TRBV5-1; CDR3: CASSPGTANTGELFF
J: TRBJ1-6; V: TRBV30; CDR3: CAWRETGSYNSPLHF
J: TRBJ2-7; V: TRBV6-6; CDR3: CASSYPDSYEQYF